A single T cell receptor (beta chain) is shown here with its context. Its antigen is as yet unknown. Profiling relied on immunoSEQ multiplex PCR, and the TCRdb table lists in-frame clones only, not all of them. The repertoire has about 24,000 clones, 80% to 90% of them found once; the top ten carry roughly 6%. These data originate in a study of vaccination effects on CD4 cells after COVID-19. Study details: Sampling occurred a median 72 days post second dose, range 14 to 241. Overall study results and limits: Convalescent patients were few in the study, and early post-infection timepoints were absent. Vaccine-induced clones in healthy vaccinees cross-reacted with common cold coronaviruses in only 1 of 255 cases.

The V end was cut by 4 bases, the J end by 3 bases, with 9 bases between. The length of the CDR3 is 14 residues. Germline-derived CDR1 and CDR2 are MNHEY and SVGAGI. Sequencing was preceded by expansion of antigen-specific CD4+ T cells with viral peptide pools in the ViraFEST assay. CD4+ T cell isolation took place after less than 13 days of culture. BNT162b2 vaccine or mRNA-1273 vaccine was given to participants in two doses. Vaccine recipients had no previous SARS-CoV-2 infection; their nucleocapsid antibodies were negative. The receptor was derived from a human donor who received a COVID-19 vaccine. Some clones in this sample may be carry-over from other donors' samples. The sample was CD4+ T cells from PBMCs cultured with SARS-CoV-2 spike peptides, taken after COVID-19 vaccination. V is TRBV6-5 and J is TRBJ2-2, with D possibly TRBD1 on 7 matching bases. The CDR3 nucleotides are TGTGCCAGCAGTTCAGGGGGGTACACCGGGGAGCTGTTTTTT. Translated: CASSSGGYTGELFF.